Presented here are 31 T cell receptor beta chains from one specimen sequenced in a study of blood T cell repertoires in COVID-19 (dated by TCRdb to 2019 to 2021). Library preparation was by the immunoSEQ multiplex PCR assay. TCRdb provides this immuneACCESS table in a form limited to in-frame rearrangements. Some clones are lacking; in checked studies, under half of them reflect an unresolved V gene, and why the rest are absent is not known. In this sample the table shows about 260,000 clones, about 80% of which occur a single time. The ten biggest clones cover approximately 1.9% of the sample. The material sequenced was peripheral blood. The receptors were gathered from a woman older than 75 with acute or convalescent COVID-19.

This chain joins TRBV4-2 and TRBJ2-1, with 9 bases that match TRBD2. The CDR3 contains 17 residues. Unmatched junction bases numbered 13, after V lost 0 bases and J lost 10 bases. Germline loops: CDR1 LGHNA, CDR2 YNFKEQ. The CDR3 here is CASSQDRAGGKFREQFF. The CDR3 DNA reads as TGTGCCAGCAGCCAAGACCGAGCGGGGGGTAAGTTCAGGGAGCAGTTCTTC.

This clone appeared a few times. The chain employs TRBV7-2 and TRBJ2-1, with 12 nucleotides matching TRBD2. J was trimmed by 7 bases and V by 2 bases; bases with no gene match: 6. Germline lookup yields CDR1 SGHTA and CDR2 FQGNSA. The CDR3 consists of 16 residues. The CDR3 region is CASSLLAGGMGNEQFF. DNA of the CDR3: TGTGCCAGCAGCTTACTAGCGGGAGGGATGGGGAATGAGCAGTTCTTC.

Notes on this clone: This specimen includes other DNA sequences encoding the same CDR3. The rearrangement links TRBV28 to TRBJ1-1; tentative D call: TRBD1 (5 bases). The germline gives CDR1 MDHEN, CDR2 SYDVKM. This CDR3 region has 12 residues. The V and J ends lost 4 bases and 4 bases respectively, with 7 bases between them. The CDR3 is CASSSRVTEAFF. The CDR3 DNA reads TGTGCCAGCAGTTCCAGGGTCACTGAAGCTTTCTTT.

V gene TRBV14 combines with J gene TRBJ1-5, with TRBD1 identical over 8 bases. Losses at the gene ends were 1 base for V and 6 bases for J; bases not matched to a gene: 2. The V gene's germline CDR1 is SGHDN and CDR2 FVKESK. The CDR3 sequence is 14 residues long. For the CDR3, the DNA is TGTGCCAGCAGCCAAGTCAGGGGGCTTCAGCCCCAGCATTTT. Translating it yields CASSQVRGLQPQHF.

This chain uses TRBV6-5 with TRBJ2-7; 8 nucleotides align to TRBD2. This CDR3 comprises 16 residues. Germline V gene data show CDR1 as MNHEY and CDR2 as SVGAGI. Trimming removed 2 bases from V and 2 bases from J; junction bases left unmatched: 8. The CDR3 loop is CASSYQPGLAAYEQYF. CDR3 nucleotides: TGTGCCAGCAGTTACCAACCCGGACTAGCAGCCTACGAGCAGTACTTC.

The chain employs TRBV28 and TRBJ2-7, with TRBD1 matching over 7 bases. The CDR3 is made up of 15 amino acids. Germline loops: CDR1 MDHEN, CDR2 SYDVKM. J was trimmed by 2 bases and V by 5 bases; bases with no gene match: 9. The CDR3 DNA follows: TGTGCCAGCAGTATCAGGGGGTCTGGGGCCTACGAGCAGTACTTC. Amino acids: CASSIRGSGAYEQYF.

The chain couples TRBV12-3 or TRBV12-4 to TRBJ2-1, with 8 positions matching TRBD1. The CDR3 consists of 12 residues. Trimming cost V 0 bases and J 14 bases; bases outside gene matches: 3. CDR3 loop: CASSLALGQEFF. The CDR3 DNA sequence: TGTGCCAGCAGTTTAGCGCTGGGACAGGAGTTCTTC.

This rearrangement joins TRBV4-1 to TRBJ1-2, with D unresolved. Germline-derived CDR1 and CDR2 are MGHRA and YSYEKL. The CDR3 is 14 residues long. The V and J ends lost 0 bases and 8 bases respectively, with 13 bases between them. The CDR3 sequence is CASSQDLGGRGYTF. CDR3 sequence (DNA): TGCGCCAGCAGCCAAGATCTGGGAGGACGAGGCTACACCTTC.

The chain is built from TRBV9 and TRBJ1-1; the D gene is possibly TRBD1 (5 bases). Germline CDR1 is SGDLS and CDR2 is YYNGEE. Trimming removed 1 base at V and 0 bases at J, with 10 bases between. The CDR3 covers 15 residues. CDR3 residues: CASSVSHRLNTEAFF. In nucleotides, the CDR3 is TGTGCCAGCAGCGTAAGCCACAGGCTGAACACTGAAGCTTTCTTT.

As regards this clone: At one end, the junction sequence differs from germline, possibly due to a read error. This rearrangement joins TRBV2 to TRBJ2-1, with TRBD1 as a possible D gene (5 bases). There are 11 residues in the CDR3. From germline, CDR1 is SNHLY and CDR2 FYNNEI. The CDR3, as DNA: TGTGCCAGCAGGCTCGGACAAAGTAGGATCTTC. As protein: CASRLGQSRIF.

V usage is TRBV14 and J usage is TRBJ2-5, with TRBD2 identical over 11 bases. This CDR3 spans 16 amino acids. In germline, CDR1 is SGHDN, CDR2 FVKESK. V lost 3 bases to trimming and J lost 2 bases; unmatched junction nucleotides: 5. The CDR3 nucleotides read TGTGCCAGCAGCCACGGGACTAGCGGCCTACAAGAGACCCAGTACTTC. Protein sequence: CASSHGTSGLQETQYF.

This clone was seen only once. The CDR3 region is CASRLGDEQYF. In DNA form, the CDR3 reads TGTGCCAGCAGGCTCGGGGACGAGCAGTACTTC. The rearrangement links TRBV28 to TRBJ2-7; D may be TRBD2 (5 bases). Germline V gene data show CDR1 as MDHEN and CDR2 as SYDVKM. The CDR3 loop spans 11 amino acids. The V and J ends lost 6 bases and 5 bases respectively, with 8 bases between them.

The rearrangement joins TRBV19 to TRBJ2-1; TRBD1 matches at 12 bases. The CDR3 consists of 15 residues. Germline CDR1 reads LNHDA; CDR2 reads SQIVND (reference sequence). The trim removed 4 bases at V and 8 bases at J, leaving 6 bases unmatched. The CDR3 DNA follows: TGTGCCAGTAGTAATCCGGGACAGGGGGCTGATGAGCAGTTCTTC. It yields the protein CASSNPGQGADEQFF.

Comments on this clone: Other DNA sequences in the same sample also yield this CDR3. This chain joins TRBV9 and TRBJ1-4, with a possible D match to TRBD1 (6 bases). Trimming pared 3 bases from V and 3 bases from J, leaving 12 bases between. The CDR3 sequence is 15 residues long. Germline CDR1 SGDLS, CDR2 YYNGEE. Here the CDR3 reads CASSAKGQSNEKLFF. CDR3 bases: TGTGCCAGCAGCGCGAAAGGACAGTCTAATGAAAAACTGTTTTTT.

This chain joins TRBV5-1 and TRBJ2-3; D is uncertain. This CDR3 region has 14 residues. Trimming left V 4 bases short and J 4 bases short, with 13 bases between. Germline-derived CDR1 and CDR2 are SGHRS and YFSETQ. The CDR3 DNA is TGCGCCAGCAGCGAGGAAAACTTCTCAGATACGCAGTATTTT. Translated, it gives CASSEENFSDTQYF.

CDR3 in DNA: TGTGCCAGCAGGCCCTCGCGGGGGGTTAATGAGCAGTTCTTC. This encodes CASRPSRGVNEQFF. This chain joins TRBV3-1 (or the pseudogene TRBV3-2) and TRBJ2-1, with 8 bases fitting TRBD2. This CDR3 region has 14 residues. V dropped 6 bases and J dropped 7; count of bases not matched to a gene: 8. The germline gives CDR1 LGHDT, CDR2 YNNKEL (reference sequence).

The rearrangement joins TRBV9 to TRBJ2-5; 7 bases agree with TRBD1. Germline CDR1 and CDR2: SGDLS and YYNGEE. V lost 3 bases and J lost 0; bases outside the gene matches: 8. The CDR3 contains 16 residues. The CDR3 reads CASSEGASEDQETQYF. CDR3 sequence (DNA): TGTGCCAGCAGCGAGGGGGCTTCGGAGGACCAAGAGACCCAGTACTTC.

V is TRBV5-1 and J is TRBJ2-5; D is ambiguous. V lost 0 bases and J lost 5, with 11 bases in between. The V gene's germline CDR1 is SGHRS and CDR2 YFSETQ. The CDR3 has 14 residues. CDR3 protein: CASSLAEAVETQYF. The CDR3 DNA reads TGCGCCAGCAGCTTGGCCGAGGCGGTGGAGACCCAGTACTTC.

V and J are TRBV19 and TRBJ2-6; D possibly corresponds to TRBD2 (7 bases). V lost 3 bases to trimming and J lost 4 bases, with 28 bases between them. CDR3 length: 21 residues. Germline V gene lookup returns CDR1 LNHDA and CDR2 SQIVND (reference sequence). Written as DNA, the CDR3 is TGTGCCAGTAGTATGGGTGCAAGGGGGGGCTCTCCTCCCCCAGGGGCCAACGTCCTGACTTTC. Amino acid sequence: CASSMGARGGSPPPGANVLTF.

V and J are TRBV4-3 and TRBJ1-4, with D hard to call. The ends were cut back, 0 bases at V and 4 bases at J, with 18 bases in the middle. The CDR3 loop spans 18 amino acids. From germline, CDR1 is LGHNA and CDR2 YSLEER. CDR3 in amino acids: CASSQDRAGGLVNEKLFF. The CDR3 bases are TGCGCCAGCAGCCAAGATCGCGCGGGTGGTCTAGTTAATGAAAAACTGTTTTTT.

The V and J genes are TRBV11-2 and TRBJ1-1, with D possibly matching TRBD1 (5 bases). V was shortened by 2 bases and J by 4 bases, with 14 bases between the two germline ends. Germline CDR1 is SGHAT and CDR2 is FQNNGV. This CDR3 is 15 amino acids long. This CDR3 reads CASSLSFQRGTEAFF. CDR3 coding DNA: TGTGCCAGCAGCTTAAGTTTTCAAAGGGGCACTGAAGCTTTCTTT. The full variable domain, its missing parts supplied by reference TRBV11-2 and TRBJ1-1, is EAGVAQSPRYKIIEKRQSVAFWCNPISGHATLYWYQQILGQGPKLLIQFQNNGVVDDSQLPKDRFSAERLKGVDSTLKIQPAKLEDSAVYLCASSLSFQRGTEAFFGQGTRLTVV.

The J gene is TRBJ2-7, the V gene TRBV5-4; D might be TRBD1 (6 bases). Germline CDR1 SGHNT, CDR2 YYREEE (reference sequence). V gave up 4 bases and J gave up 7 bases, with 21 bases separating them. This CDR3 is built from 15 residues. The CDR3 loop is CASSGPGEQTGEQYF. CDR3 coding DNA: TGTGCCAGCAGCGGACCAGGGGAACAGACGGGTGAGCAGTACTTC.

This clone is a singleton in its sample. The chain has TRBV4-3 and TRBJ1-3; D remains unclear. From germline, CDR1 is LGHNA and CDR2 YSLEER. The CDR3 is made up of 16 amino acids. V lost 1 base and J lost 0, with 10 bases in between. The CDR3 spells CASSQGRISSGNTIYF. CDR3 DNA sequence: TGCGCCAGCAGCCAAGGGAGGATCAGCTCTGGAAACACCATATATTTT.

The V and J genes are TRBV5-1 and TRBJ2-1; 11 bases agree with TRBD2. Germline assignment: CDR1 SGHRS and CDR2 YFSETQ. The CDR3 is 16 amino acids. The ends lost 7 bases at V and 9 bases at J; junction bases unmatched: 15. The CDR3 reads CASGKTSGILGGEQFF. CDR3 sequence (DNA): TGCGCCAGCGGAAAGACTAGCGGGATACTTGGTGGTGAGCAGTTCTTC.

This clone was recorded once. This same CDR3 is encoded by further DNA sequences in the sample. V is TRBV18 and J is TRBJ2-7, with D unresolved. V was pared by 3 bases and J by 2 bases, with 5 bases between. CDR3 length: 12 amino acids. CDR1 and CDR2 from the germline V gene are KGHSH and LQKENI. The DNA for the CDR3 is TGTGCCAGCTCACCTCAGACCTACGAGCAGTACTTC. This codes for CASSPQTYEQYF. The variable domain in full, completed from reference TRBV18 and TRBJ2-7, reads NAGVMQNPRHLVRRRGQEARLRCSPMKGHSHVYWYRQLPEEGLKFMVYLQKENIIDESGMPKERFSAEFPKEGPSILRIQQVVRGDSAAYFCASSPQTYEQYFGPGTRLTVT.

The rearrangement uses TRBV18 and TRBJ1-2, with 8 bases lining up with TRBD1. This CDR3 comprises 14 residues. J lost 4 bases, V lost 6 bases, and 7 bases had no gene match. CDR1 is KGHSH and CDR2 is LQKENI in the germline V gene. CDR3 bases: TGTGCCAGCTCGGGCGACAGGGGCGGCTATGGCTACACCTTC. This encodes CASSGDRGGYGYTF.

The genes are TRBV28 and TRBJ2-1; TRBD2 matches at 7 bases. Germline V CDR1 and CDR2: MDHEN, SYDVKM. V lost 5 bases and J lost 8; bases outside the gene matches: 9. The CDR3 consists of 14 residues. The CDR3 here is CASSPAGLGDEQFF. Here the CDR3 DNA reads TGTGCCAGCAGTCCAGCGGGATTGGGGGATGAGCAGTTCTTC.

The CDR3, as DNA: TGTGCCAGCAGTTCCGGGACAGGGTATGCCTACGAGCAGTACTTC. It specifies CASSSGTGYAYEQYF. The V and J genes are TRBV6-6 and TRBJ2-7; 9 bases are a match to TRBD1. Looked up from germline, CDR1 is MNHNY and CDR2 is SVGAGI (reference sequence). The V and J ends lost 4 bases and 2 bases, in that order; junction bases with no gene match: 6. This CDR3 is built from 15 residues.

This clone showed up just once. The chain has TRBV24-1 and TRBJ2-1, with TRBD2 matching 11 bases. The CDR3 has 17 residues. Germline V gene sequence: CDR1 KGHDR, CDR2 SFDVKD. Trimming cost V 0 bases and J 7 bases; bases outside gene matches: 7. This CDR3 reads CATSDLGSGRARNEQFF. DNA of the CDR3: TGTGCCACCAGTGATTTGGGTAGCGGGAGGGCCAGGAATGAGCAGTTCTTC.

The chain is built from TRBV7-9 and TRBJ1-5; D is possibly TRBD1 (5 bases). Trimming took off 4 bases at V and 4 bases at J, with 14 bases between the two ends. CDR3 length equals 15 residues. CDR1 and CDR2 from the germline V gene are SEHNR and FQNEAQ (reference sequence). CDR3 coding DNA: TGTGCCAGCAGCTCGGACGGCGGGGGAAATCAGCCCCAGCATTTT. Translation gives CASSSDGGGNQPQHF.

The V gene is TRBV5-4, the J gene TRBJ1-3, with a possible D match to TRBD1 (6 bases). Germline-derived CDR1 and CDR2 are SGHNT and YYREEE (reference sequence). V lost 2 bases and J lost 8, with 11 bases in between. The CDR3 extends over 13 amino acids. CDR3 in amino acids: CASSLPGAYTIYF. The CDR3 DNA sequence: TGTGCCAGCAGCTTACCAGGGGCATACACCATATATTTT.